The entry that follows covers one T cell receptor beta chain sequence. This clonotype came up many times. Its antigen has not been determined. The record has no base qualities; no much larger clone is one base away. This sample was taken from a study of T cells in Graves' hyperthyroidism and ophthalmopathy (dated by TCRdb to between 2017 and 2020). Some background on the complete study: Peripheral blood samples were taken at initial diagnosis, before any treatment was given. The 100 or so discovery patients were randomly split 7:3 into training and test sets. In about 6 Graves' hyperthyroidism patients, the study also compared T-cell repertoires from thyroid tissue with T-cell repertoires from blood. An independent validation cohort of 18 to 20 hyperthyroidism patients and about 15 patients who later progressed to ophthalmopathy tested prospective prediction of ophthalmopathy. Once sampling was done, hyperthyroidism patients were given methimazole at a starting dose of 30 mg daily, whereas ophthalmopathy patients were given high-dose intravenous methylprednisolone. TCR Vbeta CDR3 sequencing of 135 peripheral blood samples (about 45 ophthalmopathy, roughly 74 hyperthyroidism and roughly 17 progressor patients) is reported in the paper. A discovery cohort of roughly 100 patients, about 44 with Graves' ophthalmopathy and 55 to 60 with stable Graves' hyperthyroidism, was used to find distinguishing TCR V-J signatures.

TCR beta CDR3 regions were amplified from RNA transcripts. The first round of RT-PCR for the TCR CDR3 was performed with the HTBI primer set and the Qiagen OneStep RT-PCR kit. Libraries were constructed in a second round of multiplex PCR, after which size selection and purification were performed. Sequencing of the libraries was done on an Illumina HiSeq2000 using paired-end 100 bp reads. On the authors' methods: SOAPnuke was used to process the raw data, with reads discarded if the reads contained adapters or uncalled bases, had a mean Phred below 15, or lacked an exact constant-primer or identifier match. High-quality paired reads were merged using COPE v1.2.5, and each unique nucleotide sequence was defined as a clonotype. MiTCR v1.1 was used to align the clonotypes against IMGT TRBV, TRBD and TRBJ reference segments. Analysis was restricted to V-J combinations with a frequency above 0.0001, which covered 99.2% of repertoires. A TCS score was defined as the ratio between F50 (clonal expansion) and ExV (chaos), using BLOSUM62-based TCRdist between CDR3 peptides within each V-J. Welch's t-statistics and random forest reduced roughly 540 V-J features to roughly 13, which were used in a naive Bayes classifier (R e1071). TCRdb trimmed the raw reads at Q25, called clones with MiXCR and kept productive beta chains. Each entry merges the rows of one CDR3 protein and shows their most common DNA and genes. The V and J calls follow TCRdb's processing rather than the paper's. The sample yields about 500,000 distinct CDR3 sequences; roughly 15% were counted once. Together, the top ten hold 25% to 35% of the sample.

Moderately to severely active disease, a Clinical Activity Score of at least 3, a NOSPECS grade of at least 4, and a duration under 3 months were present in ophthalmopathy patients. Patients with uncontrolled infections, other autoimmune diseases, pregnancy or lactation were excluded. Diagnoses relied on clinical symptoms, serum thyroxine and TRAb, thyroid ultrasound and orbital computed tomography. PBMCs were separated from roughly 9.6 ml of fresh peripheral blood using Ficoll-Paque density gradient centrifugation. Total RNA was extracted with Trizol reagent, and quality was checked on an Agilent 2100 Bioanalyzer. Overall results and qualifications from the work: No statistical method was used to set the sample size in advance, and investigators knew the group allocation. In validation, the model predicted progression to ophthalmopathy with over 60% sensitivity and approximately 72% specificity, a median of approximately 6.5 months before onset. In cross-validation, a model built on a 13 V-J signature told ophthalmopathy apart from stable hyperthyroidism with under 90% sensitivity and around 84% specificity, and in testing the same model reached 80%/75%. Most expanded thyroid clonotypes (frequency above 0.001) were also detected in blood, a finding suggesting that blood repertoires may reflect thyroid immune responses.

The sample consisted of blood. The receptor was derived from a woman between 25 and 40 years old with Graves' ophthalmopathy.

The CDR3 protein: CSVERLAGSPYNEQFF. In nucleotides, the sequence is TGCAGCGTTGAACGACTAGCGGGGAGTCCCTACAATGAGCAGTTCTTC. The sequence joins TRBV29-1 to TRBJ2-1; 11 bases in between match TRBD2. The germline V gene supplies CDR1 SQVTM and CDR2 ANQGSEA. Unmatched junction bases come to 5, with V trimmed by 2 bases and J by 2 bases. From cysteine to phenylalanine, the CDR3 is 16 amino acids long. The CDR3 DNA has 48 bases and is translated from base 1.